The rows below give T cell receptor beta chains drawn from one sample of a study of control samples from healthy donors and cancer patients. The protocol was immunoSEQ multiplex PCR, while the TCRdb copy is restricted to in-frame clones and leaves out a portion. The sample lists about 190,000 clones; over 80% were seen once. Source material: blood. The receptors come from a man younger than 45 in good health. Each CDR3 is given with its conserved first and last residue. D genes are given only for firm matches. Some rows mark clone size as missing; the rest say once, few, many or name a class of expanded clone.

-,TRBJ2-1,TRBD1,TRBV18,CASSQPGQGIYEQFF,TGTGCCAGCTCACAACCGGGACAGGGGATCTATGAGCAGTTCTTC
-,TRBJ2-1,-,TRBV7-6,CASSQAGLTLGNEQFF,TGTGCCAGCAGCCAAGCCGGACTAACCTTGGGCAATGAGCAGTTCTTC
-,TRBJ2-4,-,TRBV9,CASSAGDIQYF,TGTGCCAGCAGCGCGGGGGACATTCAGTACTTC
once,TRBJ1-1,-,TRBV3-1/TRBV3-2,CASSQDHRTGNTEAFF,TGTGCCAGCAGCCAAGACCACCGGACGGGGAACACTGAAGCTTTCTTT
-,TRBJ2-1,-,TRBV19,CASSIFVGPPGGEQFF,TGTGCCAGTAGTATCTTTGTAGGGCCCCCTGGGGGTGAGCAGTTCTTC
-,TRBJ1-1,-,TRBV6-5,CASTGGSTEAFF,TGTGCCAGCACGGGGGGGAGCACTGAAGCTTTCTTT
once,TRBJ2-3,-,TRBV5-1,CASSEDRSTDTQYF,TGCGCCAGCAGCGAAGACAGGAGCACAGATACGCAGTATTTT
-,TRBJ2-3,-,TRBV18,CASSPPRTISTDTQYF,TGTGCCAGCTCACCACCAAGGACAATTAGCACAGATACGCAGTATTTT
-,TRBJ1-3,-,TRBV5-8,CASSLDASSGNTIYF,TGTGCCAGCAGCTTGGACGCAAGCTCTGGAAACACCATATATTTT
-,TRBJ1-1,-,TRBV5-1,CASSFDSGGAFF,TGCGCCAGCAGTTTCGACAGCGGCGGAGCTTTCTTT
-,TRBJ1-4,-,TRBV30,CAWCQGHARGEKLFF,TGTGCCTGGTGCCAGGGGCACGCCCGGGGTGAAAAACTGTTTTTT
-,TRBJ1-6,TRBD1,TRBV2,CASRAGTGNSPLHF,TGTGCCAGCAGAGCCGGGACAGGGAATTCACCCCTCCACTTT
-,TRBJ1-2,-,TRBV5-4,CASSPSTSGLGDTF,TGTGCCAGCAGCCCCAGCACGTCGGGCCTGGGAGACACCTTC
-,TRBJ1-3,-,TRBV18,CASSPPGLVSGNTIYF,TGTGCCAGCTCACCCCCGGGACTGGTCTCTGGAAACACCATATATTTT
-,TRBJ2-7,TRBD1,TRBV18,CASSPLGQGFYEQYF,TGTGCCAGCTCACCATTGGGACAGGGTTTCTACGAGCAGTACTTC
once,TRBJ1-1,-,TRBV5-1,CASSLAMGVGTEAFF,TGCGCCAGCAGCTTGGCAATGGGGGTAGGCACTGAAGCTTTCTTT
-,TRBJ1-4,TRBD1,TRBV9,CASSVGGQDNEKLFF,TGTGCCAGCAGCGTAGGTGGACAGGATAATGAAAAACTGTTTTTT
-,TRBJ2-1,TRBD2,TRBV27,CASSPLLSPAGLLNEQFF,TGTGCCAGCAGTCCCTTGCTTAGCCCAGCGGGGCTCTTGAATGAGCAGTTCTTC
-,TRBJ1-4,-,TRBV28,CASGGGVDEKLFF,TGTGCCAGCGGGGGAGGGGTGGATGAAAAACTGTTTTTT
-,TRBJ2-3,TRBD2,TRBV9,CASSVGSGGSTDTQYF,TGTGCCAGCAGCGTAGGTAGCGGGGGGAGCACAGATACGCAGTATTTT
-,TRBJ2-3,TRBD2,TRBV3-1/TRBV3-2,CASSLSSGGTDTQYF,TGTGCCAGCAGCCTAAGTAGCGGGGGGACAGATACGCAGTATTTT
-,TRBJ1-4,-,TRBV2,CASSAGSGDEKLFF,TGTGCCAGCAGTGCGGGCTCGGGGGATGAAAAACTGTTTTTT
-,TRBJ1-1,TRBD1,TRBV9,CASSTRTGDTEAFF,TGTGCCAGCAGCACTAGGACAGGGGACACTGAAGCTTTCTTT
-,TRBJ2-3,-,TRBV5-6,CASSLVRGPDTQYF,TGTGCCAGCAGCTTGGTGCGGGGGCCAGATACGCAGTATTTT
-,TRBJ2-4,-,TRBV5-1,CASSSGGAGGNIQYF,TGCGCCAGCAGCTCCGGAGGGGCAGGGGGAAACATTCAGTACTTC
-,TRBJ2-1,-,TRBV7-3,CASSLRGGLANNEQFF,TGTGCCAGCAGCTTAAGAGGTGGCCTAGCGAACAATGAGCAGTTCTTC
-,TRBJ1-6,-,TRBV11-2,CASSLRQRNSPLHF,TGTGCCAGCAGCTTGCGACAGCGCAATTCACCCCTCCACTTT
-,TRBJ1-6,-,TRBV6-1,CASSEDRQRNSPLHF,TGTGCCAGCAGTGAAGATCGACAGCGAAATTCACCCCTCCACTTT
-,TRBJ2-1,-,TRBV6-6,CASTGELDRQFF,TGTGCCAGCACTGGCGAGTTGGACCGGCAGTTCTTC
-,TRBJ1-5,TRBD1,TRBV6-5,CASSMTGFNQPQHF,TGTGCCAGCAGCATGACAGGGTTCAATCAGCCCCAGCATTTT
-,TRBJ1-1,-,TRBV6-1,CASSEGWTDVEAFF,TGTGCCAGCAGTGAAGGGTGGACAGACGTTGAAGCTTTCTTT